These 29 T cell receptor beta chains were all obtained from the same sample, sequenced in a study of T cells after yellow fever vaccination. TCRdb independently ran MiXCR on the 5' RACE reads; one entry per CDR3 protein. Of just over 300,000 distinct CDR3 sequences in the sample, roughly 3.5% were seen once. The sample was PBMCs, taken on the day of the yellow fever booster vaccination. These TCRs come from a man between 18 and 35 years old who received the YFV17D yellow fever vaccine.

This chain uses TRBV18 with TRBJ2-5; the D gene is possibly TRBD1 (6 bases). The CDR3 contains 14 residues. CDR1 and CDR2 (germline): KGHSH, LQKENI. The ends were cut back, 2 bases at V and 1 base at J, with 8 bases in the middle. CDR3 region: CASSPTDSQETQYF. The CDR3 DNA sequence: TGTGCCAGCTCACCAACGGACAGCCAAGAGACCCAGTACTTC.

This clonotype has a count of ten or more. CDR3 DNA: TGTGCCAGCAGCTTAGCGCACGGTGCTGAGCAGTTCTTC. Encoded protein: CASSLAHGAEQFF. The genes are TRBV7-6 and TRBJ2-1, with D unresolved. This CDR3 is built from 13 residues. Germline V gene lookup returns CDR1 SGHVS and CDR2 FNYEAQ. Trimming stripped 0 bases from V and 9 bases from J, with 9 bases between.

This clonotype was counted ten times or more. The chain has TRBV30 and TRBJ2-7, with 8 positions matching TRBD1. V was pared by 4 bases and J by 3 bases, with 2 bases of the junction left unmatched. Germline values: CDR1 GTSNPN, CDR2 SVGIG (reference sequence). This CDR3 contains 12 residues. CDR3 amino acids: CAWTTGGYEQYF. The CDR3 region has the DNA TGTGCCTGGACAACAGGGGGCTACGAGCAGTACTTC. Filled out from reference TRBV30 and TRBJ2-7, the complete variable domain reads SQTIHQWPATLVQPVGSPLSLECTVEGTSNPNLYWYRQAAGRGLQLLFYSVGIGQISSEVPQNLSASRPQDRQFILSSKKLLLSDSGFYLCAWTTGGYEQYFGPGTRLTVT.

This chain links TRBV18 with TRBJ1-2, with D perhaps matching TRBD1 (5 bases). The germline CDR1 and CDR2 sequences are KGHSH and LQKENI. The CDR3 has 15 amino acids. Trimming left V 6 bases short and J 7 bases short, with 21 bases between. CDR3 protein: CASSQAEVTVGGYTF. In DNA form, the CDR3 reads TGTGCCAGCTCCCAAGCCGAAGTGACAGTTGGTGGCTACACCTTC.

The rearrangement uses TRBV2 and TRBJ2-5; 9 nucleotides match TRBD2. This CDR3 is built from 13 residues. After removal of 6 bases from V and 8 bases from J, the junction contained 7 bases not matched to a gene. Germline CDR1 is SNHLY and CDR2 is FYNNEI. DNA of the CDR3: TGTGCCAGCAGCGCGACTAGCGGAAGAACCCAGTACTTC. This encodes CASSATSGRTQYF.

This clonotype was observed a handful of times. The chain carries TRBV4-3 and TRBJ2-5, with D perhaps matching TRBD1 (5 bases). V was cut by 1 base and J by 5 bases, with 20 bases left in between. Germline V gene data show CDR1 as LGHNA and CDR2 as YSLEER. The CDR3 runs to 17 residues. The CDR3 nucleotides are TGCGCCAGCAGCCAAGGGTATGGTTTCGGACAAGGCGAGACCCAGTACTTC. This gives the protein CASSQGYGFGQGETQYF.

This clonotype has more than one count but fewer than ten. The chain uses TRBV27 and TRBJ1-1; D call uncertain. Per the germline V gene, CDR1 is MNHEY and CDR2 is SMNVEV (reference sequence). V lost 1 base to trimming and J lost 4 bases, with 7 bases between them. The length of the CDR3 is 13 residues. This CDR3 reads CASSLLTGTEAFF. CDR3 coding DNA: TGTGCCAGCAGTTTATTGACCGGCACTGAAGCTTTCTTT.

This clonotype was counted ten times or more. The rearrangement uses TRBV7-2 and TRBJ1-5, with TRBD1 matching 8 bases. Germline-derived CDR1 and CDR2 are SGHTA and FQGNSA. The CDR3 is 16 residues long. J gave up 9 bases and V 1 base, and 11 bases lay outside the gene matches. In DNA, the CDR3 is TGTGCCAGCAGCTTAGTCGGGACAGGTATTTTTAGGCCCCAGCATTTT. Translation gives CASSLVGTGIFRPQHF. The full variable domain, with the rest looked up from reference TRBV7-2 and TRBJ1-5, is GAGVSQSPSNKVTEKGKDVELRCDPISGHTALYWYRQSLGQGLEFLIYFQGNSAPDKSGLPSDRFSAERTGGSVSTLTIQRTQQEDSAVYLCASSLVGTGIFRPQHFGDGTRLSIL.

This clonotype was observed a handful of times. The chain recombines TRBV7-2 with TRBJ1-4; D unresolved. CDR3 length: 14 residues. V was shortened by 2 bases and J by 4 bases, with 8 bases between the two germline ends. Germline lookup yields CDR1 SGHTA and CDR2 FQGNSA. CDR3 nucleotide sequence: TGTGCCAGCAGCTTACGGTCCAATAATGAAAAACTGTTTTTT. Translating gives CASSLRSNNEKLFF.

In this sample, this clonotype turned up many times. The rearrangement joins TRBV19 to TRBJ1-2; D may be TRBD1 (6 bases). Germline V lookup: CDR1 LNHDA, CDR2 SQIVND (reference sequence). The CDR3 runs 16 residues. Trimming took 2 bases from V and 7 from J, leaving 20 bases between them. In DNA, the CDR3 is TGTGCCAGTAGTATACCGTGGCAGGGGCGAAAGTCTGGCTACACCTTC. Translation: CASSIPWQGRKSGYTF. The full variable domain, in which reference TRBV19 and TRBJ1-2 provide the parts outside the CDR3, is DGGITQSPKYLFRKEGQNVTLSCEQNLNHDAMYWYRQDPGQGLRLIYYSQIVNDFQKGDIAEGYSVSREKKESFPLTVTSAQKNPTAFYLCASSIPWQGRKSGYTFGSGTRLTVV.

This clonotype has only a few counts. The chain couples TRBV4-3 to TRBJ1-4; 7 bases match TRBD1. Losses at the gene ends were 0 bases for V and 0 bases for J; bases not matched to a gene: 1. The V gene's germline CDR1 is LGHNA and CDR2 YSLEER. This CDR3 comprises 16 residues. CDR3 sequence: CASSQDGQATNEKLFF. The DNA for the CDR3 is TGCGCCAGCAGCCAAGATGGACAGGCAACTAATGAAAAACTGTTTTTT.

This clonotype has a count of ten or more. This rearrangement joins TRBV12-3 or TRBV12-4 to TRBJ2-5; 8 positions match TRBD1. This CDR3 contains 15 residues. With V trimmed by 5 bases and J by 4 bases, 9 bases remained unmatched. The CDR3 DNA reads as TGTGCCAGCAGTCCGCTGACAGGGGAAAGAGAGACCCAGTACTTC. The encoded protein is CASSPLTGERETQYF.

This clonotype was observed a handful of times. V and J are TRBV5-5 and TRBJ2-6; D is tentatively TRBD1 or TRBD2 (5 bases each). There are 18 residues in the CDR3. The germline CDR1 and CDR2 sequences are SGHKS and YYEKEE (reference sequence). V shed 5 bases and J shed 0 bases, with 18 bases lying between them. The CDR3 nucleotides read TGTGCCAGCAGGCCGGGGCCCTTCAGATCCTCTGGGGCCAACGTCCTGACTTTC. Translation: CASRPGPFRSSGANVLTF.

This clonotype came up many times. The chain is built from TRBV11-2 and TRBJ1-1; tentatively, D is TRBD1 (5 bases). The V gene's germline CDR1 is SGHAT and CDR2 FQNNGV. V was pared by 0 bases and J by 5 bases, with 13 bases between. CDR3 size: 15 residues. The CDR3 DNA reads TGTGCCAGCAGCTTAGATCCGGGGGGTGGTACTGAAGCTTTCTTT. Translation gives CASSLDPGGGTEAFF.

This clonotype was counted a few times. The CDR3 coding sequence is TGTGCCAGCAGCTATCAGGGCTCTGAAGCTTTCTTT. Protein product: CASSYQGSEAFF. The chain couples TRBV5-4 to TRBJ1-1; weak D call: TRBD1 (5 bases). Germline assignment: CDR1 SGHNT and CDR2 YYREEE (reference sequence). V shed 3 bases and J shed 6 bases, with 9 bases lying between them. The CDR3 has 12 residues.

The chain links TRBV20-1 to TRBJ2-1, with D perhaps being TRBD1 or TRBD2 (5 bases each). Germline V CDR1 and CDR2: DFQATT, SNEGSKA (reference sequence). V lost 4 bases and J lost 0, with 7 bases in between. This CDR3 has 13 residues. CDR3 DNA: TGCAGTGCTAAGGGGAGCTCCTACAATGAGCAGTTCTTC. This sequence encodes CSAKGSSYNEQFF.

This clonotype turned up a few times. The genes are TRBV4-3 and TRBJ2-3, with TRBD2 matching over 10 bases. This CDR3 has 17 amino acids. With V trimmed by 1 base and J by 0 bases, 4 bases remained unmatched. Germline lookup yields CDR1 LGHNA and CDR2 YSLEER. CDR3: CASSQAGLAASTDTQYF. CDR3 sequence (DNA): TGCGCCAGCAGCCAAGCCGGACTAGCGGCCAGCACAGATACGCAGTATTTT.

This clonotype appeared many times. The chain couples TRBV20-1 to TRBJ2-5; 13 nucleotides match TRBD2. The length of the CDR3 is 16 residues. Germline loops: CDR1 DFQATT, CDR2 SNEGSKA (reference sequence). Losses at the gene ends were 4 bases for V and 2 bases for J; bases not matched to a gene: 7. The DNA for the CDR3 is TGCAGTGCTACCCGACTAGCGGGGGGCCTACAAGAGACCCAGTACTTC. Protein sequence: CSATRLAGGLQETQYF.

V usage is TRBV5-1 and J usage is TRBJ1-5, with D unresolved. Germline values: CDR1 SGHRS, CDR2 YFSETQ. The V end lost 9 bases, the J end lost 1 base, and 17 bases lay between the germline ends. The CDR3 spans 15 residues. The CDR3 DNA reads as TGCGCCAACCCCGGTTCGGGAGGAAGCAATCAGCCCCAGCATTTT. It is translated as CANPGSGGSNQPQHF.

This clonotype was detected ten times or more. The J gene is TRBJ1-5, the V gene TRBV29-1, with TRBD1 identical over 9 bases. This CDR3 is 14 amino acids long. Per the germline V gene, CDR1 is SQVTM and CDR2 is ANQGSEA. With V trimmed by 4 bases and J by 5 bases, 6 bases remained unmatched. Here the CDR3 reads CSVGGQGNDQPQHF. DNA for the CDR3: TGCAGCGTTGGGGGACAGGGTAACGATCAGCCCCAGCATTTT.

This clonotype was seen only a few times. The chain uses TRBV10-3 and TRBJ1-5; perhaps TRBD1 as D (5 bases). The CDR3 has 15 residues. V lost 3 bases and J 2 bases, leaving 11 bases between the germline ends. Germline loops: CDR1 ENHRY, CDR2 SYGVKD. The CDR3 bases are TGTGCCATCAGTGAAGGGACCGGTGGCAATCAGCCCCAGCATTTT. This translates into CAISEGTGGNQPQHF.

The chain joins TRBV5-1 to TRBJ2-7; TRBD1 matches at 10 bases. Germline V gene sequence: CDR1 SGHRS, CDR2 YFSETQ. V dropped 2 bases and J dropped 3; count of bases not matched to a gene: 2. CDR3 length: 14 residues. The CDR3 nucleotides are TGCGCCAGCAGCTTTGGGACAGGGGACTACGAGCAGTACGTC. This gives the protein CASSFGTGDYEQYV.

This rearrangement joins TRBV5-1 to TRBJ2-3; TRBD1 might be the D (7 bases). This CDR3 is built from 17 residues. Germline loops: CDR1 SGHRS, CDR2 YFSETQ. V lost 4 bases, J lost 4 bases, and 22 bases lay in between. CDR3 loop: CASSPPSGRGESDTQYF. The DNA for the CDR3 is TGCGCCAGCAGCCCCCCATCAGGCAGGGGGGAGTCAGATACGCAGTATTTT.

This clonotype has a count of ten or more. The chain employs TRBV5-1 and TRBJ2-5; TRBD1 matches 9 bases. J was trimmed by 5 bases and V by 4 bases; bases with no gene match: 0. This CDR3 has 12 amino acids. The V gene's germline CDR1 is SGHRS and CDR2 YFSETQ. In DNA, the CDR3 is TGCGCCAGCAGCACAGGGGGCGAGACCCAGTACTTC. Its translation: CASSTGGETQYF. The full variable domain, in which reference TRBV5-1 and TRBJ2-5 provide the parts outside the CDR3, is KAGVTQTPRYLIKTRGQQVTLSCSPISGHRSVSWYQQTPGQGLQFLFEYFSETQRNKGNFPGRFSGRQFSNSRSEMNVSTLELGDSALYLCASSTGGETQYFGPGTRLLVL.

Many counts were recorded for this clonotype. The chain couples TRBV27 to TRBJ2-5, with a possible D match to TRBD1 (6 bases). V gave up 5 bases and J gave up 5 bases, with 12 bases separating them. The CDR3 spans 13 residues. Per germline, CDR1 MNHEY and CDR2 SMNVEV (reference sequence). CDR3 DNA sequence: TGTGCCAGCAGTCAGGGGAGTCGGGAGACCCAGTACTTC. Its translation is CASSQGSRETQYF.

This clonotype was detected many times. This chain connects TRBV5-1 to TRBJ2-7; 9 positions match TRBD1. CDR3 length: 15 amino acids. The V segment lost 4 bases and the J segment 5 bases; nucleotides outside the gene matches: 10. Per germline, CDR1 SGHRS and CDR2 YFSETQ. In DNA form, the CDR3 reads TGCGCCAGCAGCGCTAATCCGGGACAGGGCCACGAGCAGTACTTC. Amino acids: CASSANPGQGHEQYF.

This clonotype was seen a few times. V gene TRBV19 combines with J gene TRBJ2-1; D may be TRBD2 (6 bases). Germline loops: CDR1 LNHDA, CDR2 SQIVND (reference sequence). The CDR3 covers 13 residues. V gave up 7 bases and J gave up 9 bases, with 16 bases separating them. DNA for the CDR3: TGTGCCAGTATTTCCGGGGGACTCAGTGAGCAGTTCTTC. This translates into CASISGGLSEQFF.

V and J are TRBV5-1 and TRBJ2-7; 7 bases align to TRBD2. Germline loops: CDR1 SGHRS, CDR2 YFSETQ. Trimming took 4 bases from V and 5 from J; bases not matched to a gene: 6. The CDR3 is made up of 13 amino acids. CDR3 in DNA: TGCGCCAGCAGCCCAGGACTAGTTGACGAGCAGTACTTC. It specifies CASSPGLVDEQYF.

This clonotype was picked up a small number of times. The rearrangement joins TRBV28 to TRBJ2-5; TRBD2 aligns across 11 bases. The V segment lost 3 bases and the J segment 3 bases; nucleotides outside the gene matches: 6. Germline loops: CDR1 MDHEN, CDR2 SYDVKM. There are 16 residues in the CDR3. CDR3 in amino acids: CASSFLGTSGKETQYF. DNA of the CDR3: TGTGCCAGCAGTTTCCTAGGGACTAGCGGTAAAGAGACCCAGTACTTC.